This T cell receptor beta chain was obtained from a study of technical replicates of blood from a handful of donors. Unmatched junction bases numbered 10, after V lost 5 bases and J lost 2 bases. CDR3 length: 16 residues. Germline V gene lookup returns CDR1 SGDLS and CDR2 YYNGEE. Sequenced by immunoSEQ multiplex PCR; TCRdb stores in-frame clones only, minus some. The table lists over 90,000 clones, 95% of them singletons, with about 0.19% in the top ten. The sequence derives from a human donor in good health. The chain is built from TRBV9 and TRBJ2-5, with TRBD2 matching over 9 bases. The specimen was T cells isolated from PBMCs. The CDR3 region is CASRKGLAGAQETQYF. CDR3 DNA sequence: TGTGCCAGCAGAAAAGGGTTAGCGGGAGCGCAAGAGACCCAGTACTTC.